This T cell receptor beta chain was documented in a study of regulatory T cells in long-lasting Graves disease. Germline V gene lookup returns CDR1 MNHEY and CDR2 SVGEGT. The V end lost 0 bases, the J end lost 7 bases, and 7 bases lay between the germline ends. The CDR3 sequence is 13 residues long. The time point: newly diagnosed GD, antithyroid drugs for less than 3 months. RNA from PBMCs was the source of the TCR library. This clonotype has just a few counts. The antigen remains unidentified. To make TCR beta libraries, researchers used iRepertoire HTBI primers and Arm-PCR of CDR3 regions. TCRdb recomputed calls from the multiplex PCR reads with MiXCR, one row per CDR3 protein. Of 500,000 to 700,000 distinct CDR3 sequences detected, 15% to 20% appear once; the ten largest clones hold around a sixth. The study, taken as a whole, reports: Patients whose Graves' disease persisted exhibited lower TCR diversity than those newly diagnosed.

The same sample was also used in a study of T cells in Graves' hyperthyroidism and ophthalmopathy.

This chain joins TRBV6-2 or TRBV6-3 and TRBJ1-5; D gene ambiguous. The sequence was obtained from a woman aged 25-40 years with Graves disease. The specimen comprised peripheral blood mononuclear cells (PBMCs), sampled at new diagnosis, from a patient treated with antithyroid drugs. Here the CDR3 DNA reads TGTGCCAGCAGTTACTCGATAGCCCAGCCCCAGCATTTT. Its protein product is CASSYSIAQPQHF.